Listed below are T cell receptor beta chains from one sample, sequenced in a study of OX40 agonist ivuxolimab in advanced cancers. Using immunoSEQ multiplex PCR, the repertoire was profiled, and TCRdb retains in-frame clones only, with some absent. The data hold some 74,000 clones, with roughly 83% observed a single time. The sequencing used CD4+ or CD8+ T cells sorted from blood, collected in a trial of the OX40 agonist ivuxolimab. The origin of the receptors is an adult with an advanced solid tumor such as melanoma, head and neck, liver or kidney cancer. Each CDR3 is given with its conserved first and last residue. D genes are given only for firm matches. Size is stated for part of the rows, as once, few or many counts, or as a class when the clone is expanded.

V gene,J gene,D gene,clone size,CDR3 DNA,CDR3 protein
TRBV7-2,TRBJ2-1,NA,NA,TGTGCCAGCAGCTTAGACGCCGGGGTTGCTGGGCAGTTCTTC,CASSLDAGVAGQFF
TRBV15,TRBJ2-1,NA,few,TGTGCCACCAGCAGAGATTTGGGTCCCTACAATGAGCAGTTCTTC,CATSRDLGPYNEQFF
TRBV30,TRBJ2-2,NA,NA,TGTGCCTGGAGTCGTTCTACCACCGGGGAGCTGTTTTTT,CAWSRSTTGELFF
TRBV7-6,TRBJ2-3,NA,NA,TGTGCCAGCAGCTTAGTTCACAGGGTCGGCACAGATACGCAGTATTTT,CASSLVHRVGTDTQYF
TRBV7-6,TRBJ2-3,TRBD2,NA,TGTGCCAGCAGCCGGACTAGCGGGGGGCGCACAGATACGCAGTATTTT,CASSRTSGGRTDTQYF
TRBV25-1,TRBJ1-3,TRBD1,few,TGTGCCAGCAGATCGGACAGGGACTCTGGAAACACCATATATTTT,CASRSDRDSGNTIYF
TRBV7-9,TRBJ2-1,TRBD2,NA,TGTGCCAGCAGCCGGACTAGCGGGGGGGCCGGTGAGCAGTTCTTC,CASSRTSGGAGEQFF
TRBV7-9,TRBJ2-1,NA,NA,TGTGCCAGCAGCTTTGGGGGCGGGAGCTCAAATGAGCAGTTCTTC,CASSFGGGSSNEQFF
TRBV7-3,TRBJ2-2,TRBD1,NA,TGTGCCAGCAGCGCGACAGGGCCGCAGGGGAGGCTGTTTTTT,CASSATGPQGRLFF
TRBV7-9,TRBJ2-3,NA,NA,TGTGCCAGCAGGAGTCCGGGGTCCACAGATACGCAGTATTTT,CASRSPGSTDTQYF
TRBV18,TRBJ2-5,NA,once,TGTGCCAGCTCACCCGGCTGGGGACAAGAGACCCAGTACTTC,CASSPGWGQETQYF
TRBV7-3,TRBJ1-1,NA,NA,TGTGCCAGCAGCTTACAGGGTGACACTGAAGCTTTCTTT,CASSLQGDTEAFF
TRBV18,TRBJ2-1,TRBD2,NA,TGTGCCAGCTCACCGTCGGGGGGGCTCAATGAGCAGTTCTTC,CASSPSGGLNEQFF
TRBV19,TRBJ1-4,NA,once,TGTGCCAGTAGTATAGACCAGGGGCGTCTCAATGAAAAACTGTTTTTT,CASSIDQGRLNEKLFF